This T cell receptor (beta chain) was captured by sequencing in a study of cytomegalovirus exposure and HLA in healthy donors. Whole-study findings and limits: In an earlier analysis, productive rearrangement rates for most beta V segments clustered near 87% or 30%.

Vbeta (60) and Jbeta (13) primers were used in the PCR. TCRdb keeps only in-frame clones here, not all; method: immunoSEQ multiplex PCR. The table lists some 170,000 clones, 77% of them singletons. Points on this clone: Its antigen is as yet unknown.

The germline gives CDR1 LNHDA, CDR2 SQIVND (reference sequence). V lost 6 bases and J lost 3, with 5 bases in between. CDR3 length: 11 residues. The sample was PBMCs. This chain joins TRBV19 and TRBJ1-1; D is uncertain. This receptor was obtained from a woman in her sixties in good health and CMV-seropositive. DNA for the CDR3: TGTGCCAGTAGCCCGGACACTGAAGCTTTCTTT. Translating gives CASSPDTEAFF.